This T cell receptor (beta chain) derives from a study of T cell changes during pregnancy in multiple sclerosis. V shed 4 bases and J 4 bases; nucleotides not matched to a gene: 10. This CDR3 comprises 16 residues. CDR1 and CDR2 (germline): SEHNR, FQNEAQ (reference sequence). The protocol was immunoSEQ multiplex PCR, while the TCRdb copy is restricted to in-frame clones and leaves out a portion. The table has more than 80,000 clones, roughly 90% seen once; the top ten hold 1.5%. This receptor was identified in a female donor with multiple sclerosis, enrolled in a pregnancy study. The sample consisted of peripheral blood, taken in the first trimester of pregnancy. This chain connects TRBV7-9 to TRBJ1-5; 7 nucleotides align to TRBD1. CDR3 DNA sequence: TGTGCCAGCAGCTCGGGACAGTATCGATGGAATCAGCCCCAGCATTTT. Encoded protein: CASSSGQYRWNQPQHF.